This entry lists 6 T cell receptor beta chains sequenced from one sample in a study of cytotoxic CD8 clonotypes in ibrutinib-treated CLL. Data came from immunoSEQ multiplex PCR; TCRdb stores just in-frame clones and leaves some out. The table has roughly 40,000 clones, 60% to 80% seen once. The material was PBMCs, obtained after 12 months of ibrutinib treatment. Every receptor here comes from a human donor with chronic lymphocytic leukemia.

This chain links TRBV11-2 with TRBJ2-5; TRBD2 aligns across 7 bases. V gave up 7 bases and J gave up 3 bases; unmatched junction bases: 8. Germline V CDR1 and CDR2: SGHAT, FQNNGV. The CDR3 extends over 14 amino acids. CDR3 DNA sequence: TGTGCCAGCAATGTGGCGGGAGCGAAAGAGACCCAGTACTTC. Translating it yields CASNVAGAKETQYF.

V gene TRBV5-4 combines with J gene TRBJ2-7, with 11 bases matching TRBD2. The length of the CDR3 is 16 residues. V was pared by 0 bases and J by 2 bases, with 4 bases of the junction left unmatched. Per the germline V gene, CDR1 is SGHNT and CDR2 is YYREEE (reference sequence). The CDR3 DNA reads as TGTGCCAGCAGCTTGGGACTAGCGGGAACCCCCTACGAGCAGTACTTC. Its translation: CASSLGLAGTPYEQYF.

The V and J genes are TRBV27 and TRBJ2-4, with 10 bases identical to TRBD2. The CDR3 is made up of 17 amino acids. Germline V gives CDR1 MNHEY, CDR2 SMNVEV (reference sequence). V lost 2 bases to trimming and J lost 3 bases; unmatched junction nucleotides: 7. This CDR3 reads CASSLHSGRFVKNIQYF. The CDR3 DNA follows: TGTGCCAGCAGTTTACATAGCGGGAGGTTTGTCAAAAACATTCAGTACTTC.

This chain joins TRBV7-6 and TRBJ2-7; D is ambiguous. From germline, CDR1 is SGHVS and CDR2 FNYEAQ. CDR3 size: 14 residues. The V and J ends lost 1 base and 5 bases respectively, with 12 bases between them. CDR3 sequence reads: CASSLGRLSHEQYF. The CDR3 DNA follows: TGTGCCAGCAGCTTAGGTCGGCTGTCCCACGAGCAGTACTTC.

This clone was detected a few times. CDR3: CATSRAGTTSYEQYF. The CDR3 DNA reads TGTGCCACCAGCAGAGCCGGGACAACAAGCTACGAGCAGTACTTC. The chain combines TRBV15 with TRBJ2-7; possible D gene TRBD1, 6 bases. CDR3 size: 15 residues. Germline CDR1 and CDR2: LNHNV and YYDKDF (reference sequence). V was cut by 1 base and J by 3 bases, with 13 bases left in between.

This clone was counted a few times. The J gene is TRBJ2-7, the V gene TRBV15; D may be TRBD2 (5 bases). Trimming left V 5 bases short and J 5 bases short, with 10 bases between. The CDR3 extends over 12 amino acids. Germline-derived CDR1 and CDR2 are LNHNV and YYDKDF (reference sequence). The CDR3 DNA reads TGTGCCACCAGCCAAAGCGGCGACGAGCAGTACTTC. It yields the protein CATSQSGDEQYF.